The 29 T cell receptor beta chains presented below share a single source sample, sequenced in a study of control samples from healthy donors and cancer patients. Sequencing was performed with immunoSEQ multiplex PCR; in TCRdb, only in-frame clones are kept and a portion is missing. Of more than 60,000 clones listed, roughly 89% were seen once; the top ten hold approximately 5.9%. The sample comprised PBMCs. The source is a man in his sixties with colorectal cancer.

V and J are TRBV2 and TRBJ1-1, with D hard to call. The CDR3 runs to 11 residues. The germline gives CDR1 SNHLY, CDR2 FYNNEI. V was trimmed by 9 bases and J by 6 bases, leaving 11 bases between them. Here the CDR3 reads CASADKPEAFF. CDR3 DNA: TGTGCCAGTGCAGATAAACCTGAAGCTTTCTTT.

The rearrangement joins TRBV10-3 to TRBJ2-3, with D tentatively TRBD1 or TRBD2 (5 bases each). The V gene lost 4 bases and the J gene lost 3 bases, with 11 bases spanning the gap. The CDR3 totals 14 residues. CDR1 ENHRY and CDR2 SYGVKD come from the germline V gene. This CDR3 is CAISGGRSTDTQYF. The DNA for the CDR3 is TGTGCCATCAGTGGGGGACGCTCTACAGATACGCAGTATTTT.

Points on this clone: The same CDR3 can be traced to other DNA sequences in this sample. CDR3 sequence (DNA): TGTGCCAGCAGCCCCGGACAGGGTTCTAATGAAAAACTGTTTTTT. It translates to CASSPGQGSNEKLFF. This sequence joins TRBV7-9 and TRBJ1-4, with TRBD1 matching 8 bases. The germline V gene encodes CDR1 SEHNR and CDR2 FQNEAQ (reference sequence). The CDR3 spans 15 residues. J lost 3 bases, V lost 5 bases, and 5 bases had no gene match.

The chain has TRBV12-5 and TRBJ1-1, with TRBD1 matching 11 bases. The CDR3 sequence is 16 residues long. Per germline, CDR1 LGHNT and CDR2 FRNRAP. V shed 5 bases, J shed 6 bases, and the junction held 11 bases outside the gene matches. The DNA of the CDR3 is TGTGCTAGTGGTACCGTCCCGGGACAGGGGGTCCCTGAAGCTTTCTTT. Translating gives CASGTVPGQGVPEAFF.

The chain recombines TRBV30 with TRBJ1-3; D unresolved. The germline CDR1 and CDR2 sequences are GTSNPN and SVGIG (reference sequence). Trimming pared 0 bases from V and 4 bases from J, leaving 4 bases between. The CDR3 extends over 12 amino acids. The CDR3 coding sequence is TGTGCCTGGAGTGTACGGGGAAACACCATATATTTT. Translated, it gives CAWSVRGNTIYF.

The rearrangement joins TRBV7-9 to TRBJ2-5, with D tentatively TRBD2 (6 bases). Trimming pared 1 base from V and 4 bases from J, leaving 13 bases between. Germline CDR1 reads SEHNR; CDR2 reads FQNEAQ (reference sequence). The CDR3 is 15 residues long. In nucleotides, the CDR3 is TGTGCCAGCAGCTTAGTGGCAGGGAGGAGAGAGACCCAGTACTTC. This codes for CASSLVAGRRETQYF.

The CDR3 is CASSRGDSHYGYTF. As DNA, the CDR3 is TGTGCCAGCAGCCGAGGGGACAGCCACTATGGCTACACCTTC. The V and J genes are TRBV5-6 and TRBJ1-2, with TRBD1 matching over 7 bases. Germline CDR1 reads SGHDT; CDR2 reads YYEEEE. V lost 4 bases, J lost 3 bases, and 6 bases stayed unmatched. CDR3 size: 14 residues. The full variable domain, rest sourced from reference TRBV5-6 and TRBJ1-2, is DAGVTQSPTHLIKTRGQQVTLRCSPKSGHDTVSWYQQALGQGPQFIFQYYEEEERQRGNFPDRFSGHQFPNYSSELNVNALLLGDSALYLCASSRGDSHYGYTFGSGTRLTVV.

V gene TRBV29-1 combines with J gene TRBJ2-2; D could derive from TRBD1 or TRBD2 (5 bases each). V dropped 7 bases and J dropped 0 bases, with 12 bases sitting between them. Germline lookup yields CDR1 SQVTM and CDR2 ANQGSEA. The CDR3 is 14 amino acids. The CDR3: CSAPGPANTGELFF. The CDR3 DNA follows: TGCAGCGCGCCGGGACCCGCGAACACCGGGGAGCTGTTTTTT.

The rearrangement links TRBV19 to TRBJ1-2, with D perhaps TRBD1 (5 bases). CDR3 length: 15 amino acids. V shed 1 base and J shed 4 bases, with 13 bases lying between them. Germline CDR1 is LNHDA and CDR2 is SQIVND (reference sequence). The CDR3 spells CASSIGVPGVYGYTF. In DNA, the CDR3 is TGTGCCAGTAGTATAGGAGTCCCGGGGGTCTATGGCTACACCTTC.

The rearrangement links TRBV27 to TRBJ2-2; 7 nucleotides match TRBD2. Germline CDR1 reads MNHEY; CDR2 reads SMNVEV (reference sequence). Germline trimming cut 7 bases from V and 6 bases from J; bases unmatched to any gene: 11. The CDR3 extends over 15 amino acids. The CDR3 nucleotides are TGTGCCAGCACCCCCGGGACTGGGGGGGCCGGGGAGCTGTTTTTT. Amino acid sequence: CASTPGTGGAGELFF.

The chain employs TRBV15 and TRBJ1-4; D is perhaps TRBD1 (5 bases). Trimming took 5 bases from V and 8 from J, leaving 18 bases between them. The CDR3 spans 15 residues. Germline V lookup: CDR1 LNHNV, CDR2 YYDKDF (reference sequence). This CDR3 reads CATSRGEDGREKLFF. The CDR3 DNA is TGTGCCACCAGCCGGGGGGAGGACGGACGAGAAAAACTGTTTTTT. The full variable domain, completed using reference TRBV15 and TRBJ1-4, is DAMVIQNPRYQVTQFGKPVTLSCSQTLNHNVMYWYQQKSSQAPKLLFHYYDKDFNNEADTPDNFQSRRPNTSFCFLDIRSPGLGDTAMYLCATSRGEDGREKLFFGSGTQLSVL.

The sample holds a few counts of this clone. The chain uses TRBV5-5 and TRBJ1-5; maybe TRBD1 (6 bases). Trimming took off 0 bases at V and 5 bases at J, with 12 bases between the two ends. Germline V gene sequence: CDR1 SGHKS, CDR2 YYEKEE (reference sequence). This CDR3 spans 15 amino acids. This CDR3 is CASSLVWGADQPQHF. CDR3 nucleotide sequence: TGTGCCAGCAGCTTGGTTTGGGGGGCGGATCAGCCCCAGCATTTT.

The gene calls are TRBV7-8 and TRBJ1-1; D ambiguous. This CDR3 is 15 amino acids long. V was trimmed by 2 bases and J by 1 base, leaving 11 bases between them. Looked up from germline, CDR1 is SGHVS and CDR2 is FQNEAQ. CDR3 sequence reads: CASSLSGSQNTEAFF. The CDR3, as DNA: TGTGCCAGCAGCTTATCCGGGAGCCAGAACACTGAAGCTTTCTTT.

The rearrangement uses TRBV6-2 or TRBV6-3 and TRBJ2-6, with D possibly being TRBD1 or TRBD2 (5 bases each). Germline loops: CDR1 MNHEY, CDR2 SVGEGT. Trimming stripped 5 bases from V and 2 bases from J, with 19 bases between. The CDR3 is 18 residues long. The DNA for the CDR3 is TGTGCCAGCAGTCTTCGGGACGACAGAGGCCCTGGGGCCAACGTCCTGACTTTC. Translating gives CASSLRDDRGPGANVLTF.

This sequence joins TRBV18 and TRBJ1-1; D perhaps matches TRBD1 (5 bases). The V gene lost 5 bases and the J gene lost 7 bases, with 17 bases spanning the gap. The CDR3 totals 14 residues. Germline V CDR1 and CDR2: KGHSH, LQKENI. The CDR3 sequence is CASSSQGWDDEAFF. CDR3 nucleotides: TGTGCCAGCTCATCCCAAGGTTGGGACGATGAAGCTTTCTTT.

Only one count was recorded for this clone. The chain links TRBV5-1 to TRBJ1-2; D not resolved. Germline V gene data show CDR1 as SGHRS and CDR2 as YFSETQ. CDR3 length equals 14 residues. V lost 0 bases to trimming and J lost 4 bases, with 10 bases between them. The CDR3 region has the DNA TGCGCCAGCAGCTTGGTGTCCTCTGCCTATGGCTACACCTTC. It specifies CASSLVSSAYGYTF.

This clone was seen only a few times. This rearrangement joins TRBV15 to TRBJ1-6; no firm D call. V gave up 1 base and J gave up 1 base, with 2 bases separating them. The CDR3 is 14 residues long. Germline V gene lookup returns CDR1 LNHNV and CDR2 YYDKDF (reference sequence). The CDR3, as DNA: TGTGCCACCAGCAGAGGGTCCTATAATTCACCCCTCCACTTT. Its translation is CATSRGSYNSPLHF.

The rearrangement links TRBV6-5 to TRBJ1-1; 7 bases are shared with TRBD1. The CDR3 consists of 14 residues. V shed 2 bases, J shed 7 bases, and the junction held 7 bases outside the gene matches. Germline values: CDR1 MNHEY, CDR2 SVGAGI. CDR3 DNA: TGTGCCAGCAGTTACCTGACAGGGTTGGGTGAAGCTTTCTTT. Protein sequence: CASSYLTGLGEAFF.

A few counts support this clone. The chain combines TRBV7-2 with TRBJ2-3; tentative D call: TRBD2 (6 bases). V was trimmed by 3 bases and J by 0 bases, leaving 10 bases between them. Per the germline V gene, CDR1 is SGHTA and CDR2 is FQGNSA. The CDR3 has 15 amino acids. CDR3 nucleotide sequence: TGTGCCAGCAGCTTGGCGGGGTTCAGCACAGATACGCAGTATTTT. Encoded protein: CASSLAGFSTDTQYF.

The chain employs TRBV7-6 and TRBJ1-5; no clear D. Trimming pared 2 bases from V and 9 bases from J, leaving 11 bases between. The V gene's germline CDR1 is SGHVS and CDR2 FNYEAQ. This CDR3 has 13 residues. The CDR3 sequence: CASSLIQEGPQHF. CDR3 nucleotide sequence: TGTGCCAGCAGCTTAATTCAAGAGGGGCCCCAGCATTTT.

The chain couples TRBV20-1 to TRBJ2-1; weak D call: TRBD2 (5 bases). Between the trimmed V and J ends, which lost 7 bases and 8 bases, there was a span of 12 bases. CDR3 length: 11 residues. Germline loops: CDR1 DFQATT, CDR2 SNEGSKA (reference sequence). The CDR3 sequence is CSVLPGDEQFF. The CDR3 nucleotides read TGCAGTGTCCTTCCCGGGGATGAGCAGTTCTTC.

The chain uses TRBV6-6 and TRBJ2-6; TRBD2 matches at 7 bases. The CDR3 covers 15 residues. Germline V gene lookup returns CDR1 MNHNY and CDR2 SVGAGI (reference sequence). Trimming cost V 11 bases and J 2 bases; bases outside gene matches: 9. As DNA, the CDR3 is TGTGCCTGCCGTTGGGGGGGGGCTGGGGCCAACGTCCTGACTTTC. This encodes CACRWGGAGANVLTF.

The V gene is TRBV10-3, the J gene TRBJ2-7; weak D call: TRBD1 (6 bases). Per the germline V gene, CDR1 is ENHRY and CDR2 is SYGVKD. The CDR3 has 16 residues. With 2 bases removed from V and 1 base from J, the gap between germline ends came to 15 bases. The CDR3 DNA follows: TGTGCCATCAGTGAGGCAGAGACAGGTCCATCCTACGAGCAGTACTTC. Protein: CAISEAETGPSYEQYF.

This clone was recorded only once. The rearrangement links TRBV27 to TRBJ2-1; TRBD1 might be the D (6 bases). Trimming left V 6 bases short and J 0 bases short, with 9 bases between. The CDR3 has 14 amino acids. Germline CDR1 is MNHEY and CDR2 is SMNVEV (reference sequence). The CDR3 DNA reads TGTGCCAGCAGCCAGGGGAGCTCCTACAATGAGCAGTTCTTC. As protein: CASSQGSSYNEQFF.

This chain uses TRBV4-2 with TRBJ1-5; TRBD1 might be the D (6 bases). The germline CDR1 and CDR2 sequences are LGHNA and YNFKEQ. The CDR3 is 16 amino acids. Trimming removed 1 base from V and 5 bases from J, with 15 bases in between. The DNA of the CDR3 is TGTGCCAGCAGCCAAGTAGGGCCAGAGGGGGATCAGCCCCAGCATTTT. Residues: CASSQVGPEGDQPQHF.

CDR3 in amino acids: CASSLGAGPYEQYF. CDR3 in DNA: TGTGCCAGCAGCTTAGGGGCAGGCCCCTACGAGCAGTACTTC. The chain has TRBV11-1 and TRBJ2-7, with D unclear. There are 14 residues in the CDR3. V lost 1 base, J lost 2 bases, and 9 bases lay in between. Germline V gene lookup returns CDR1 SGHAT and CDR2 FQDESV (reference sequence).

The CDR3 region is CATSGAGKETQYF. The CDR3 DNA follows: TGTGCCACCAGTGGCGCAGGGAAAGAGACCCAGTACTTC. The V call is TRBV24-1, the J call TRBJ2-5; a possible D gene is TRBD1 (5 bases). The CDR3 totals 13 residues. Germline CDR1 KGHDR, CDR2 SFDVKD. V was cut by 5 bases and J by 3 bases, with 9 bases left in between.

The chain carries TRBV4-3 and TRBJ2-7, with D perhaps being TRBD1 or TRBD2 (5 bases each). V dropped 4 bases and J dropped 2 bases, with 24 bases sitting between them. Germline V gene data show CDR1 as LGHNA and CDR2 as YSLEER. The CDR3 loop spans 18 amino acids. CDR3 in DNA: TGCGCCAGCAGCCCCAACCGGGCTCTCCCGGGGCTTACCTACGAGCAGTACTTC. Encoded protein: CASSPNRALPGLTYEQYF.

The V gene is TRBV5-4, the J gene TRBJ1-1; D remains unclear. CDR3 size: 15 residues. Germline V gene data show CDR1 as SGHNT and CDR2 as YYREEE (reference sequence). V lost 3 bases, J lost 0 bases, and 12 bases lay in between. CDR3 loop: CASSSAGGLNTEAFF. In DNA form, the CDR3 reads TGTGCCAGCAGCTCTGCGGGAGGGCTGAACACTGAAGCTTTCTTT.